The 20 T cell receptor beta chains below come from one sample, sequenced in a study of cytomegalovirus exposure and HLA in healthy donors. With 60 Vbeta and 13 Jbeta primers, the PCR was carried out. Produced via immunoSEQ multiplex PCR; TCRdb's table is partial and in-frame only. The sample includes 100,000 to 150,000 clones, 70% to 90% seen only once; the top ten take 15% to 25%. Source material: PBMCs. All receptors come from a man aged 18 to 30 in good health and CMV-seropositive.

This chain joins TRBV30 and TRBJ1-6; D remains ambiguous. The germline V gene has CDR1 GTSNPN and CDR2 SVGIG (reference sequence). V was clipped by 3 bases and J by 5 bases, with 11 bases between them. This CDR3 region has 14 residues. CDR3 nucleotide sequence: TGTGCCTGGAGCCCGGGATCCGATAATTCACCCCTCCACTTT. Residues: CAWSPGSDNSPLHF.

For this clone: Other DNA variants within this sample encode the same CDR3. The V call is TRBV5-1, the J call TRBJ2-1; 10 positions match TRBD1. Germline trimming cut 5 bases from V and 8 bases from J; bases unmatched to any gene: 7. Germline V gene sequence: CDR1 SGHRS, CDR2 YFSETQ. The CDR3 has 14 residues. The CDR3 here is CASSPGTGVDEQFF. The CDR3 DNA is TGCGCCAGCAGTCCCGGGACAGGGGTGGATGAGCAGTTCTTC.

The J gene is TRBJ1-1, the V gene TRBV21-1. TRBV21-1 is reported as a pseudogene. The CDR3 is 14 amino acids. CDR3 nucleotide sequence: TGTGCCAGCACCCCGGACTTCGAGAACACTGAAGCTTTCTTT. This sequence encodes CASTPDFENTEAFF.

This clone has a single count. V and J are TRBV6-6 and TRBJ1-4, with D tentatively TRBD1 (6 bases). This CDR3 contains 12 residues. The germline gives CDR1 MNHNY, CDR2 SVGAGI (reference sequence). Trimming removed 6 bases at V and 8 bases at J, with 10 bases between. The CDR3 DNA reads as TGTGCCAGCAGAGGACAGTCGGAAAAACTGTTTTTT. Its translation: CASRGQSEKLFF.

There are a few counts of this clone. V and J are TRBV4-1 and TRBJ2-1; 8 nucleotides match TRBD2. The junction had 14 bases not matched to a gene; V was cut back by 0 bases and J by 7 bases. This CDR3 has 18 residues. Germline V gene data show CDR1 as MGHRA and CDR2 as YSYEKL. CDR3 DNA: TGCGCCAGCAGCCAAGACGGGTTGCGAGCGGGGGTTTTTAATGAGCAGTTCTTC. Its translation: CASSQDGLRAGVFNEQFF.

This clone was detected only once. The chain combines TRBV19 with TRBJ2-5, with D perhaps TRBD1 (6 bases). The length of the CDR3 is 15 residues. CDR1 and CDR2 (germline): LNHDA, SQIVND (reference sequence). The V end was cut by 5 bases, the J end by 5 bases, with 18 bases between. DNA of the CDR3: TGTGCCAGTAGTGAGCCTCGAGGGGGTGGTGAGACCCAGTACTTC. This codes for CASSEPRGGGETQYF.

This clone was seen a single time. The chain joins TRBV10-1 to TRBJ2-1; D is undetermined. This CDR3 is 15 amino acids long. From germline, CDR1 is WNHNN and CDR2 SYGVQD (reference sequence). V was clipped by 6 bases and J by 0 bases, with 12 bases between them. The CDR3 sequence: CASSDSPSSYNEQFF. CDR3 nucleotides: TGCGCCAGCAGCGACTCTCCGAGCTCCTACAATGAGCAGTTCTTC.

V usage is TRBV21-1 and J usage is TRBJ2-7; the table assigns TRBD1, which was not confirmed against the DNA. TRBV21-1 is tagged as a pseudogene. There are 16 residues in the CDR3. The CDR3 loop is CASPSATGTLPYEQYF. The CDR3 bases are TGTGCCAGCCCCTCAGCCACAGGGACGCTACCGTACGAGCAGTACTTC.

This clone was recorded only once. The chain carries TRBV15 and TRBJ1-6; D ambiguous. The CDR3 extends over 12 amino acids. CDR1 is LNHNV and CDR2 is YYDKDF in the germline V gene (reference sequence). Trimming took off 3 bases at V and 7 bases at J, with 4 bases between the two ends. In DNA, the CDR3 is TGTGCCACCAGCAGCCTGAATTCACCCCTCCACTTT. Protein sequence: CATSSLNSPLHF.

V gene TRBV10-2 combines with J gene TRBJ2-7, with D maybe TRBD2 (5 bases). The CDR3 contains 16 residues. V lost 2 bases and J 0 bases, leaving 14 bases between the germline ends. Germline lookup yields CDR1 WSHSY and CDR2 SAAADI. The CDR3 here is CASSEMGAPHSYEQYF. The DNA for the CDR3 is TGCGCCAGCAGTGAGATGGGAGCCCCGCACTCCTACGAGCAGTACTTC.

The DNA of the CDR3 is TGCGCCAGCAGCTTGCCCCCGGACTATGGCTACACCTTC. This gives the protein CASSLPPDYGYTF. The chain employs TRBV5-1 and TRBJ1-2, with unresolved D. The length of the CDR3 is 13 residues. Trimming left V 1 base short and J 3 bases short, with 7 bases between. The germline V gene encodes CDR1 SGHRS and CDR2 YFSETQ.

The chain carries TRBV5-1 and TRBJ1-6; a weak D match, TRBD1 (6 bases). The CDR3 loop spans 17 amino acids. The V end was cut by 3 bases, the J end by 5 bases, with 18 bases between. Germline lookup yields CDR1 SGHRS and CDR2 YFSETQ. The CDR3 sequence is CASSSYGGHPDNSPLHF. The CDR3 region has the DNA TGCGCCAGCAGCTCCTATGGGGGACACCCCGATAATTCACCCCTCCACTTT.

The CDR3 nucleotides are TGTGCCAGCAGCCCCCGAGGGGGGGCGTATGAGACCCAGTACTTC. Protein: CASSPRGGAYETQYF. V usage is TRBV11-2 and J usage is TRBJ2-5; D may be TRBD2 (7 bases). CDR1 is SGHAT and CDR2 is FQNNGV in the germline V gene. Between the trimmed V and J ends, which lost 5 bases and 5 bases, there was a span of 18 bases. This CDR3 contains 15 residues.

CDR3 protein: CASSVGGADYNEQFF. CDR3 nucleotide sequence: TGTGCCAGCAGCGTTGGGGGGGCCGACTACAATGAGCAGTTCTTC. This chain joins TRBV9 and TRBJ2-1, with D perhaps matching TRBD2 (7 bases). This CDR3 has 15 amino acids. V was trimmed by 2 bases and J by 3 bases, leaving 12 bases between them. Germline V gives CDR1 SGDLS, CDR2 YYNGEE. Filled out from reference TRBV9 and TRBJ2-1, the complete variable domain reads DSGVTQTPKHLITATGQRVTLRCSPRSGDLSVYWYQQSLDQGLQFLIQYYNGEERAKGNILERFSAQQFPDLHSELNLSSLELGDSALYFCASSVGGADYNEQFFGPGTRLTVL.

This clone appeared a few times. The rearrangement uses TRBV27 and TRBJ1-6; no definite D call. Germline assignment: CDR1 MNHEY and CDR2 SMNVEV (reference sequence). Trimming took 8 bases from V and 8 from J, leaving 16 bases between them. The CDR3 runs to 14 residues. The CDR3 DNA reads TGTGCCAGCGGAAGAGACCGGGATTATTCACCCCTCCACTTT. Residues: CASGRDRDYSPLHF.

The chain recombines TRBV5-6 with TRBJ1-4; the D is unclear. Trimming removed 5 bases at V and 4 bases at J, with 9 bases between. From germline, CDR1 is SGHDT and CDR2 YYEEEE. The CDR3 extends over 13 amino acids. CDR3 coding DNA: TGTGCCAGCAGAAGATCGGGTAATGAAAAACTGTTTTTT. It is translated as CASRRSGNEKLFF.

This chain connects TRBV2 to TRBJ2-3, with 7 bases lining up with TRBD1. CDR3 length: 14 amino acids. Trimming cost V 4 bases and J 2 bases; bases outside gene matches: 3. Germline V gene sequence: CDR1 SNHLY, CDR2 FYNNEI. The CDR3 DNA reads as TGTGCCAGCAGTGTACAGGGGCTCACAGATACGCAGTATTTT. Protein product: CASSVQGLTDTQYF.

This chain connects TRBV29-1 to TRBJ2-5; TRBD1 matches at 7 bases. The trim removed 5 bases at V and 5 bases at J, leaving 8 bases unmatched. The CDR3 spans 13 residues. Germline-derived CDR1 and CDR2 are SQVTM and ANQGSEA. CDR3 protein: CSVINRGWETQYF. The DNA for the CDR3 is TGCAGCGTTATTAACAGGGGTTGGGAGACCCAGTACTTC.

This rearrangement joins TRBV7-9 to TRBJ1-3; unclear D gene. The CDR3 has 16 residues. V lost 6 bases and J 0 bases, leaving 15 bases between the germline ends. Germline values: CDR1 SEHNR, CDR2 FQNEAQ (reference sequence). CDR3 loop: CASRIGGQLSGNTIYF. The CDR3 DNA sequence: TGTGCCAGCAGGATAGGCGGGCAGCTCTCTGGAAACACCATATATTTT.

V usage is TRBV12-1 and J usage is TRBJ2-7; the D call of TRBD1 is as the table states it, not checked on the DNA. TRBV12-1 is given as a pseudogene. This CDR3 contains 14 residues. CDR3 DNA sequence: TGTGCCAGCAGCTTTGAGGCAGGGAACCACGAGCAGTACTTC. Residues: CASSFEAGNHEQYF.